The present entry profiles one T cell receptor beta chain with its context. Its antigen is unidentified. Time point denoted: newly diagnosed, previously untreated cHL patient sample. Magnetic negative selection of thawed PBMCs was the method by which CD4+ T cells were purified. Newly diagnosed, untreated classical Hodgkin lymphoma PBMCs provided comparison. These data come from a study of PD-1 blockade in classical Hodgkin lymphoma. Study results and limitations: Whatever underlies the repertoire differences (possibly disease activity or prior therapy) remains undefined. According to reports, newly diagnosed patients had lower baseline TCR diversity than healthy donors, and relapsed/refractory patients had lower baseline TCR diversity still.

The CDR3 length is 15 residues. Unmatched junction bases numbered 4, after V lost 6 bases and J lost 0 bases. Germline CDR1 and CDR2: KGHSH and LQKENI. Sequenced by immunoSEQ multiplex PCR; TCRdb stores in-frame clones only, minus some. Of about 20,000 clones in the sample, around 83% were seen once. Sequenced input: CD4+ T cells from blood. This chain uses TRBV18 with TRBJ2-1; the match to TRBD2 covers 8 bases. This TCR was recovered from a human donor with classical Hodgkin lymphoma. The CDR3 spells CASSRSGSSYNEQFF. The CDR3 bases are TGTGCCAGCTCCCGAAGCGGGAGCTCCTACAATGAGCAGTTCTTC.